These 15 T cell receptor beta chains came from one sample sequenced in a study of beta chain features in type 1 diabetes. All of the isolated RNA was reverse transcribed, so expressed TCRB transcripts were sequenced. Sequencing was performed with immunoSEQ multiplex PCR; in TCRdb, only in-frame clones are kept and a portion is missing. This sample has 390,000 or so clones, with over 11% found just once. Sequences were obtained from naive CD4+ T cells from blood. The receptors were gathered from a man aged 25 to 40 in good health.

This clone has a handful of counts. This rearrangement joins TRBV5-4 to TRBJ2-1; D gene ambiguous. Trimming left V 6 bases short and J 7 bases short, with 17 bases between. Germline values: CDR1 SGHNT, CDR2 YYREEE (reference sequence). The CDR3 is 14 residues long. CDR3 protein: CASTLQIQKNEQFF. For the CDR3, the DNA is TGTGCCAGCACCCTCCAAATCCAAAAGAATGAGCAGTTCTTC.

This rearrangement joins TRBV4-1 to TRBJ1-3; D unclear. V was cut by 4 bases and J by 0 bases, with 1 base left in between. The CDR3 totals 12 residues. Per germline, CDR1 MGHRA and CDR2 YSYEKL. CDR3 in DNA: TGCGCCAGCAGCCGCTCTGGAAACACCATATATTTT. Translating gives CASSRSGNTIYF.

This clone has only a few counts. This chain connects TRBV18 to TRBJ2-1; 13 nucleotides agree with TRBD2. This CDR3 has 17 residues. V lost 4 bases, J lost 5 bases, and 8 bases stayed unmatched. In germline, CDR1 is KGHSH, CDR2 LQKENI. CDR3 sequence reads: CASSLLGTSGINNEQFF. DNA of the CDR3: TGTGCCAGCTCACTCCTAGGGACTAGCGGGATTAACAATGAGCAGTTCTTC.

V usage is TRBV18 and J usage is TRBJ2-5, with TRBD1 matching over 8 bases. Germline CDR1 KGHSH, CDR2 LQKENI. The CDR3 consists of 14 residues. V shed 8 bases, J shed 2 bases, and the junction held 7 bases outside the gene matches. CDR3 nucleotides: TGTGCCAGCAAAAAAGACAGGGGACAAGAGACCCAGTACTTC. This translates into CASKKDRGQETQYF.

The CDR3 here is CASSPWARPARHGNEQFF. In DNA form, the CDR3 reads TGTGCCAGCAGCCCCTGGGCGAGACCCGCACGACACGGCAATGAGCAGTTCTTC. The chain uses TRBV14 and TRBJ2-1; D unresolved. Germline assignment: CDR1 SGHDN and CDR2 FVKESK. The CDR3 loop spans 18 amino acids. The ends were cut back, 4 bases at V and 6 bases at J, with 25 bases in the middle.

The rearrangement links TRBV20-1 to TRBJ1-4; D is perhaps TRBD1 (5 bases). The CDR3 sequence is 11 residues long. V lost 6 bases and J 14 bases, leaving 16 bases between the germline ends. Germline CDR1 DFQATT, CDR2 SNEGSKA (reference sequence). CDR3 sequence (DNA): TGCAGTGCCGGGAGGGGCCAGGGTCTGTTTTTT. It specifies CSAGRGQGLFF.

The chain combines TRBV7-2 with TRBJ2-3; 10 nucleotides agree with TRBD2. This CDR3 spans 15 amino acids. V gave up 2 bases and J gave up 5 bases; unmatched junction bases: 4. Germline values: CDR1 SGHTA, CDR2 FQGNSA. The CDR3 loop reads CASSLQAGGLDTQYF. The CDR3 DNA reads as TGTGCCAGCAGCTTACAAGCGGGGGGGCTAGATACGCAGTATTTT.

There are a few counts of this clone. The genes are TRBV7-3 and TRBJ1-1; TRBD1 agrees at 8 bases. V shed 5 bases and J 3 bases; nucleotides not matched to a gene: 17. Looked up from germline, CDR1 is SGHTA and CDR2 is FQGTGA. This CDR3 contains 18 residues. DNA of the CDR3: TGTGCCAGCAGCCAGCACGGACAGGGAGGTTACAGGGACACTGAAGCTTTCTTT. It is translated as CASSQHGQGGYRDTEAFF. Combining the CDR3 with reference TRBV7-3 and TRBJ1-1 gives the whole variable domain GAGVSQTPSNKVTEKGKYVELRCDPISGHTALYWYRQSLGQGPEFLIYFQGTGAADDSGLPNDRFFAVRPEGSVSTLKIQRTERGDSAVYLCASSQHGQGGYRDTEAFFGQGTRLTVV.

This clone has only a few counts. J is TRBJ2-3 and V is TRBV27; D possibly corresponds to TRBD2 (6 bases). Per germline, CDR1 MNHEY and CDR2 SMNVEV (reference sequence). Trimming left V 2 bases short and J 1 base short, with 13 bases between. The CDR3 spans 16 residues. The CDR3 sequence: CASSLGLASGTDTQYF. The CDR3 bases are TGTGCCAGCAGTTTAGGATTGGCTAGCGGCACAGATACGCAGTATTTT.

The V gene is TRBV5-1, the J gene TRBJ1-5; D call uncertain. The length of the CDR3 is 15 residues. The V and J ends lost 0 bases and 1 base respectively, with 8 bases between them. Germline loops: CDR1 SGHRS, CDR2 YFSETQ. CDR3 nucleotides: TGCGCCAGCAGCTTGGCCGGGAAAAGCAATCAGCCCCAGCATTTT. It specifies CASSLAGKSNQPQHF. The full variable domain, rest sourced from reference TRBV5-1 and TRBJ1-5, is KAGVTQTPRYLIKTRGQQVTLSCSPISGHRSVSWYQQTPGQGLQFLFEYFSETQRNKGNFPGRFSGRQFSNSRSEMNVSTLELGDSALYLCASSLAGKSNQPQHFGDGTRLSIL.

This clone was seen many times. This chain links TRBV23-1 with TRBJ1-2; tentatively, D is TRBD1 (5 bases). TRBV23-1 carries the ORF label, with uncertain function. The CDR3 consists of 13 residues. The V and J ends lost 1 base and 5 bases respectively, with 8 bases between them. The CDR3 is CASSQLGPYGYTF. CDR3 DNA: TGCGCCAGCAGTCAATTGGGACCATATGGCTACACCTTC.

This clone has only a few counts. CDR3 nucleotide sequence: TGTGCCTGGAGTCCAACAGGGCGCGGCTACACCTTC. Its protein is CAWSPTGRGYTF. The chain joins TRBV30 to TRBJ1-2; D may be TRBD1 (6 bases). Germline V lookup: CDR1 GTSNPN, CDR2 SVGIG (reference sequence). This CDR3 has 12 amino acids. Trimming left V 2 bases short and J 8 bases short, with 12 bases between.

This clone was counted a few times. The chain uses TRBV10-3 and TRBJ2-3, with a tentative D call TRBD2 (5 bases). Germline lookup yields CDR1 ENHRY and CDR2 SYGVKD. Trimming stripped 8 bases from V and 3 bases from J, with 12 bases between. The CDR3 runs 13 residues. The CDR3 loop reads CAIHGVGTDTQYF. Here the CDR3 DNA reads TGTGCCATCCACGGGGTTGGGACAGATACGCAGTATTTT.

The chain joins TRBV18 to TRBJ2-7; 7 bases line up with TRBD1. V trimming: 4 bases; J trimming: 3 bases; junction bases outside the gene matches: 3. The length of the CDR3 is 13 residues. Germline values: CDR1 KGHSH, CDR2 LQKENI. The CDR3 protein is CASSQDRSYEQYF. The CDR3, as DNA: TGTGCCAGCTCACAGGACAGGAGCTACGAGCAGTACTTC. The full variable domain, completed using reference TRBV18 and TRBJ2-7, is NAGVMQNPRHLVRRRGQEARLRCSPMKGHSHVYWYRQLPEEGLKFMVYLQKENIIDESGMPKERFSAEFPKEGPSILRIQQVVRGDSAAYFCASSQDRSYEQYFGPGTRLTVT.

On this clone: Other DNA sequences in the same sample also yield this CDR3. The V and J genes are TRBV7-2 and TRBJ2-7, with D unclear. This CDR3 comprises 11 residues. Trimming shortened V by 5 bases and J by 4 bases, and 6 bases separated the two germline ends. Per the germline V gene, CDR1 is SGHTA and CDR2 is FQGNSA. The CDR3 sequence: CASSLVYEQYF. CDR3 nucleotides: TGTGCCAGCAGCCTCGTTTACGAGCAGTACTTC. Together with reference TRBV7-2 and TRBJ2-7, the CDR3 gives the full variable domain: GAGVSQSPSNKVTEKGKDVELRCDPISGHTALYWYRQSLGQGLEFLIYFQGNSAPDKSGLPSDRFSAERTGGSVSTLTIQRTQQEDSAVYLCASSLVYEQYFGPGTRLTVT.